This TCR beta chain was sequenced in a study of regulatory and conventional T cells in RAG deficiency. General observations from the study: In Omenn syndrome, Treg and Tconv repertoires overlapped >75%. Shannon entropy fell and Simpson indices rose in RAG-deficient patients. Omenn syndrome and CID/AS patients had 85 to 100-fold fewer unique Treg TCR beta sequences, versus 9.5 to 10-fold elsewhere.

Libraries were prepared by immunoSEQ multiplex PCR; TCRdb keeps only in-frame clonotypes and omits some of them. The data hold around 22,000 clones, with 85% to 95% observed a single time. For this clone: Antigen unknown.

Genomic DNA came from blood conventional CD4+ T cells gated CD25-low CD127-high. The junction had 4 bases not matched to a gene; V was cut back by 2 bases and J by 4 bases. The CDR3 consists of 15 residues. Germline lookup yields CDR1 MNHEY and CDR2 SVGAGI. This sample also belongs to another study, concerning regulatory T cells. Per that paper: The PCR used 52 TRBV and 13 TRBJ primers.

The specimen sequenced was CD4+ T cells sorted from blood. The rearrangement uses TRBV6-5 and TRBJ1-5; 8 bases line up with TRBD1. This clonotype was obtained from a human donor in good health. CDR3 sequence (DNA): TGTGCCAGCAGTTACCGAAGGGACAGGAATCAGCCCCAGCATTTT. It yields the protein CASSYRRDRNQPQHF.